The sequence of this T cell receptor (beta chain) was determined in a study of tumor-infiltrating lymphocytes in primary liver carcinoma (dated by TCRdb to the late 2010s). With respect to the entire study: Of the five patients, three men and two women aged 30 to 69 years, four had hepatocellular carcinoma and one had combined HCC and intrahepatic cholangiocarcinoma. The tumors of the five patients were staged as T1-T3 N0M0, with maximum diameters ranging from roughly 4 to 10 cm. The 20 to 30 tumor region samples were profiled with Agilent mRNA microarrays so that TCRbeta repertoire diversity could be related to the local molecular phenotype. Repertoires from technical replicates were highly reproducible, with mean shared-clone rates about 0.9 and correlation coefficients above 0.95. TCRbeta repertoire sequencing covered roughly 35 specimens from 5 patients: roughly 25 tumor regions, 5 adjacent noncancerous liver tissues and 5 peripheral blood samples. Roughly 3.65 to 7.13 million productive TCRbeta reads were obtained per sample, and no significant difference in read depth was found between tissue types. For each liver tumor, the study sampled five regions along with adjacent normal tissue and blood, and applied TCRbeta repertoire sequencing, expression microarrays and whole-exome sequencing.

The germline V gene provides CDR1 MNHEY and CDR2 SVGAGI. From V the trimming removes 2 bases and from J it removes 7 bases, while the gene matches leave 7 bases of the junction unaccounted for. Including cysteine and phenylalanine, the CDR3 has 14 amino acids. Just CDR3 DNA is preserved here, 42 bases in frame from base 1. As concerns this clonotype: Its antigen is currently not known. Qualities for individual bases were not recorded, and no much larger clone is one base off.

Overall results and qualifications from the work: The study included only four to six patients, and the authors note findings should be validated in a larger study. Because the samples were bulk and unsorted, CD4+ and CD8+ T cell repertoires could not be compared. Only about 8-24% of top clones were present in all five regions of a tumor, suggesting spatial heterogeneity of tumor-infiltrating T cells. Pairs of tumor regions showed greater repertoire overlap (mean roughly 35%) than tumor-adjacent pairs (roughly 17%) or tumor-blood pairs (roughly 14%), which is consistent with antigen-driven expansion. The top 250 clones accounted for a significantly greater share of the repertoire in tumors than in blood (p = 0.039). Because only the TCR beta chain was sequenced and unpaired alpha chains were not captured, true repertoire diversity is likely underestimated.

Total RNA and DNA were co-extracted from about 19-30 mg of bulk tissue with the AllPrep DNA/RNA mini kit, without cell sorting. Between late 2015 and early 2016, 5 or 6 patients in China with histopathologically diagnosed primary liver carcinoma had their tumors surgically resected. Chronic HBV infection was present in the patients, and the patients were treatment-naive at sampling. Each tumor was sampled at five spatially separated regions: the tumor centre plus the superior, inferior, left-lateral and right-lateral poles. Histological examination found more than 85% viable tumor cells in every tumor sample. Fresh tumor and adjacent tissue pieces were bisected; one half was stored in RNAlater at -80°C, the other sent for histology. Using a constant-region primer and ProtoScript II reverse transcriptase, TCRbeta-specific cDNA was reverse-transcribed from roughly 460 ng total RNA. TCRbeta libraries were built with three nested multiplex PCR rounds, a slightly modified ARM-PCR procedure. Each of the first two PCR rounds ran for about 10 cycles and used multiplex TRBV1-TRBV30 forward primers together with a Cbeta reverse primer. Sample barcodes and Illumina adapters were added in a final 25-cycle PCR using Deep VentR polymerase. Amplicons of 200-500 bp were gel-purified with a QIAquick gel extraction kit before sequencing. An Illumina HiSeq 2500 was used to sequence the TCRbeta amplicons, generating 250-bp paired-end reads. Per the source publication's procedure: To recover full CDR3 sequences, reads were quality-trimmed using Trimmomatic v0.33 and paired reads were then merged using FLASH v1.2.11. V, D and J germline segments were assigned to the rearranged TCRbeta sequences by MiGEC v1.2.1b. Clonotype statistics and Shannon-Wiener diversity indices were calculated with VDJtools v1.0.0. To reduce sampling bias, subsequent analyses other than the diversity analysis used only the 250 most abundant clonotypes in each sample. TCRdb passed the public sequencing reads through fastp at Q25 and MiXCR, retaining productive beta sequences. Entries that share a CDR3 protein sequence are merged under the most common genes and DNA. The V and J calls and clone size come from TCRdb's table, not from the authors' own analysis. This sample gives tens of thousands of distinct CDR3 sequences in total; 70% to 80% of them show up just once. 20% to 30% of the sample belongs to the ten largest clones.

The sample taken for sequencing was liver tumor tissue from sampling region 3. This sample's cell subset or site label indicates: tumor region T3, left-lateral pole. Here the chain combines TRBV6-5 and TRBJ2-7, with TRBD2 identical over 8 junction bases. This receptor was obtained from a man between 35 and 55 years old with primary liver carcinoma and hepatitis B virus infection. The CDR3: CASSYREGRCEQYF. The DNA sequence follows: TGTGCCAGCAGTTACCGGGAGGGCCGGTGTGAGCAGTACTTC.